This TCR beta chain appears in the sequencing data of a study of cytomegalovirus exposure and HLA in healthy donors. Study outcomes and limitations: Later analysis demonstrated an association between a missense DCLRE1C variant and TCR beta V- and J-gene trimming. Cytomegalovirus association was listed for about 180 TCR beta chains.

In regard to this clone: No antigen is known for it.

The germline V and J ends were trimmed by 4 bases and 0 bases, with 7 bases remaining between them. Germline V gene data show CDR1 as SGHTA and CDR2 as FQGNSA. This CDR3 spans 14 amino acids. With 60 Vbeta and 13 Jbeta primers, the PCR was carried out. Authors' analysis steps: In a later analysis, 60 million to 90 million unique TCR beta chains included roughly 11 million shared by two or more donors. Data came from immunoSEQ multiplex PCR; TCRdb stores just in-frame clones and leaves some out. From that table come the V and J calls and clone size; the DNA was used to work out D and trimming. The table has 99,000 or so clones, roughly 15% seen once; the top ten hold roughly 0.89%.

This sequence joins TRBV7-2 and TRBJ1-5, with D possibly being TRBD1 (5 bases). The sequence came from a female donor in good health and CMV-seronegative. The sample comprised PBMCs. The CDR3 reads CASSSGLSNQPQHF. The DNA for the CDR3 is TGTGCCAGCAGCTCGGGACTTAGCAATCAGCCCCAGCATTTT.